This T cell receptor beta chain emerged from a study of T-cell memory formation after mild COVID-19. Looking at the study overall: TCR clusters mostly belonged to single donors.

Concerning this clonotype itself: Antigen: not known.

TCRdb independently ran MiXCR on the 5' RACE reads; one entry per CDR3 protein. The sample has over 55,000 distinct CDR3 sequences, 10% to 15% seen once. General study points: CD4/CD8 balance characterized clones contracting day 15 to 85, and CD4+ skew characterized later expanders. The pre-infection memory compartment contained some responding clones, suggesting cross-reactive memory joined. Clones that contracted clustered mainly in CM and EM if CD4+ and in EMRA if CD8+.

V was trimmed by 1 base and J by 5 bases, leaving 14 bases between them. The CDR3 sequence is 15 residues long. In germline, CDR1 is KGHSH, CDR2 LQKENI. J is TRBJ2-5 and V is TRBV18; TRBD1 is a possible D gene (6 bases). The sequencing input was PBMCs or a T cell subset sorted from them (not recorded which). This receptor was identified in a man aged 18 to 35 who had mild COVID-19 (a few samples of this study predate the infection). Cell type and time point are not known. The CDR3 DNA reads as TGTGCCAGCTCACCACGATCACAGGGTGCGGAGACCCAGTACTTC. This sequence encodes CASSPRSQGAETQYF.